A single sample is the source of the 11 T cell receptor beta chains below, sequenced in a study of neurological immune-mediated disorders. Via MiXCR, TCRdb re-called the 5' RACE reads, giving one row per CDR3 protein. The repertoire holds roughly 74,000 distinct CDR3 sequences, with roughly 5% as singletons. The sample taken for sequencing was PBMCs. All receptors come from a young man with multiple sclerosis.

Ten or more counts support this clonotype. The rearrangement joins TRBV20-1 to TRBJ1-5; no clear D. V was shortened by 2 bases and J by 4 bases, with 9 bases between the two germline ends. Germline CDR1 is DFQATT and CDR2 is SNEGSKA (reference sequence). There are 13 residues in the CDR3. CDR3 protein: CSARQFNNQPQHF. In nucleotides, the CDR3 is TGCAGTGCTAGACAGTTCAATAATCAGCCCCAGCATTTT.

There are many counts of this clonotype. V and J are TRBV11-2 and TRBJ1-1, with a tentative D call TRBD1 (6 bases). The V gene's germline CDR1 is SGHAT and CDR2 FQNNGV. The CDR3 has 17 amino acids. Trimming removed 4 bases at V and 4 bases at J, with 22 bases between. The CDR3 spells CASSSFVWGAAGTEAFF. As DNA, the CDR3 is TGTGCCAGCAGCTCTTTCGTTTGGGGGGCGGCGGGCACTGAAGCTTTCTTT.

This clonotype was seen many times. The J gene is TRBJ1-1, the V gene TRBV20-1; no clear D gene. The germline V and J ends were trimmed by 6 bases and 7 bases, with 12 bases remaining between them. The germline V gene encodes CDR1 DFQATT and CDR2 SNEGSKA (reference sequence). The length of the CDR3 is 11 residues. The CDR3 here is CSANPMIEAFF. DNA for the CDR3: TGCAGTGCAAATCCGATGATTGAAGCTTTCTTT.

This clonotype was found many times. The chain uses TRBV7-9 and TRBJ2-2, with 9 bases that match TRBD1. The CDR3 is 15 amino acids. Per germline, CDR1 SEHNR and CDR2 FQNEAQ (reference sequence). Trimming cost V 4 bases and J 5 bases; bases outside gene matches: 5. CDR3 region: CASSSRTGDTGELFF. The CDR3 DNA sequence: TGTGCCAGCAGCTCGCGGACAGGGGATACCGGGGAGCTGTTTTTT.

This clonotype was detected ten times or more. The V and J genes are TRBV7-2 and TRBJ2-4; D is perhaps TRBD2 (6 bases). This CDR3 is built from 16 residues. From germline, CDR1 is SGHTA and CDR2 FQGNSA. V was cut by 5 bases and J by 0 bases, with 14 bases left in between. The DNA for the CDR3 is TGTGCCAGCAGCCCCCAACCGGGACTAGCCAAAAACATTCAGTACTTC. The encoded protein is CASSPQPGLAKNIQYF.

This clonotype has at least ten counts. The chain combines TRBV7-2 with TRBJ2-3; D is unresolved. Trimming cost V 4 bases and J 1 base, with 6 bases left between them. Looked up from germline, CDR1 is SGHTA and CDR2 is FQGNSA. This CDR3 has 13 residues. The CDR3 nucleotides are TGTGCCAGCAGCTCGGACGGCACAGATACGCAGTATTTT. Translating it yields CASSSDGTDTQYF.

This clonotype was recorded many times. The chain is built from TRBV11-2 and TRBJ2-7, with 8 nucleotides matching TRBD1. The trim removed 1 base at V and 2 bases at J, leaving 7 bases unmatched. Germline CDR1 reads SGHAT; CDR2 reads FQNNGV. The CDR3 is made up of 16 amino acids. This CDR3 reads CASSLVRRTGTYEQYF. CDR3 nucleotides: TGTGCCAGCAGCTTAGTTCGAAGGACAGGGACCTACGAGCAGTACTTC.

The chain carries TRBV30 and TRBJ2-5; D gene ambiguous. The germline CDR1 and CDR2 sequences are GTSNPN and SVGIG (reference sequence). The CDR3 has 13 residues. The CDR3 sequence: CRPRHLTPETQYF. The CDR3 DNA reads as TGTAGGCCTCGACATCTCACCCCAGAGACCCAGTACTTC.

This clonotype was detected only a few times. This chain connects TRBV25-1 to TRBJ1-6; D not certain. V was shortened by 4 bases and J by 6 bases, with 4 bases between the two germline ends. In germline, CDR1 is MGHDK, CDR2 SYGVNS. This CDR3 has 12 amino acids. CDR3 sequence reads: CASSAINSPLHF. The CDR3 DNA is TGTGCCAGCAGTGCAATTAATTCACCCCTCCACTTT. The entire variable domain, with the rest obtained from reference TRBV25-1 and TRBJ1-6, is as follows: EADIYQTPRYLVIGTGKKITLECSQTMGHDKMYWYQQDPGMELHLIHYSYGVNSTEKGDLSSESTVSRIRTEHFPLTLESARPSHTSQYLCASSAINSPLHFGNGTRLTVT.

The sample holds many counts of this clonotype. The rearrangement links TRBV5-1 to TRBJ2-7; 9 bases map to TRBD2. CDR3 size: 20 residues. V gave up 0 bases and J gave up 2 bases; unmatched junction bases: 18. Germline V gene data show CDR1 as SGHRS and CDR2 as YFSETQ. CDR3 sequence: CASSLASQGSVAGVAYEQYF. The CDR3 nucleotides read TGCGCCAGCAGCTTGGCATCCCAGGGGAGCGTAGCGGGAGTAGCCTACGAGCAGTACTTC.

At least ten counts were recorded for this clonotype. The chain uses TRBV7-3 and TRBJ1-5; D not resolved. The CDR3 contains 15 residues. The V and J ends lost 5 bases and 3 bases respectively, with 14 bases between them. The germline V gene encodes CDR1 SGHTA and CDR2 FQGTGA. DNA of the CDR3: TGTGCCAGCAGCCAAACGGGCAGAATCAATCAGCCCCAGCATTTT. Protein product: CASSQTGRINQPQHF.